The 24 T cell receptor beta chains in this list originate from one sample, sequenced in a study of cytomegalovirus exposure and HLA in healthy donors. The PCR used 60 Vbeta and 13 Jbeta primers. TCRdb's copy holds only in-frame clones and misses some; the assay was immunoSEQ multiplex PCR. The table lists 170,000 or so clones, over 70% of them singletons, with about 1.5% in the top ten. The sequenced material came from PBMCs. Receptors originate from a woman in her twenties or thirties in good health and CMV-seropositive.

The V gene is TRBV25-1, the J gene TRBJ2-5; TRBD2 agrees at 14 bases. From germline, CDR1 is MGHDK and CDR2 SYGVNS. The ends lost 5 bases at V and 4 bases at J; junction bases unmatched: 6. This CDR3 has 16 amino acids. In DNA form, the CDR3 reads TGTGCCAGCAGTTCAAGGACTAGCGGGAGGATAGAGACCCAGTACTTC. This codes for CASSSRTSGRIETQYF.

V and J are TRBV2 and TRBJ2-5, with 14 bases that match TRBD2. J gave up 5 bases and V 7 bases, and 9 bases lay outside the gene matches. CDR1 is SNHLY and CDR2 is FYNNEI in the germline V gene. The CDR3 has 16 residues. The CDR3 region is CASNRGLAGGRETQYF. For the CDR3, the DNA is TGTGCCAGCAACAGAGGACTAGCGGGAGGTCGGGAGACCCAGTACTTC.

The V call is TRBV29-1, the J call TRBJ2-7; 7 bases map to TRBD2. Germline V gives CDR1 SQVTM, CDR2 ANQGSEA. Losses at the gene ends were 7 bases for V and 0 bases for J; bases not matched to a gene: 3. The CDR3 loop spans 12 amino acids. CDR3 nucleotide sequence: TGCAGCGGGGGGAGGGGCTCCTACGAGCAGTACTTC. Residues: CSGGRGSYEQYF.

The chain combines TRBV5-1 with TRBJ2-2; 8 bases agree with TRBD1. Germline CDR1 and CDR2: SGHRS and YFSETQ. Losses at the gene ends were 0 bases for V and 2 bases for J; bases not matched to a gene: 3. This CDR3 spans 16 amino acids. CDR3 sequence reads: CASSLAPGGNTGELFF. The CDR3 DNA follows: TGCGCCAGCAGCTTGGCCCCAGGGGGCAACACCGGGGAGCTGTTTTTT.

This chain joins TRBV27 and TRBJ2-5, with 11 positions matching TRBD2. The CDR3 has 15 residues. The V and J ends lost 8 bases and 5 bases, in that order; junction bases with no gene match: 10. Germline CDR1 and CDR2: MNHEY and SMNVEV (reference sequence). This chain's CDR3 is CASSPGTSGYETQYF. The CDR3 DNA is TGTGCCAGCTCCCCGGGGACTAGCGGATATGAGACCCAGTACTTC.

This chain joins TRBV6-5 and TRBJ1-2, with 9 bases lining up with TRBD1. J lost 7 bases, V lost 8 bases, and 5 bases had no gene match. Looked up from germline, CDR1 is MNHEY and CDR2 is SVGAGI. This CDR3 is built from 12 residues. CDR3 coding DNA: TGTGCCAGCTGGGACAGGGTCGGTGGCTACACCTTC. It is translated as CASWDRVGGYTF.

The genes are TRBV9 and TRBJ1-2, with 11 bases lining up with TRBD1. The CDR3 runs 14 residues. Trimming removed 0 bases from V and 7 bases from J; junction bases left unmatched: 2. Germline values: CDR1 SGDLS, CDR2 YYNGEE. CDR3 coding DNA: TGTGCCAGCAGCGTAGGAGGGACAGGGGGTGGCTACACCTTC. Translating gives CASSVGGTGGGYTF.

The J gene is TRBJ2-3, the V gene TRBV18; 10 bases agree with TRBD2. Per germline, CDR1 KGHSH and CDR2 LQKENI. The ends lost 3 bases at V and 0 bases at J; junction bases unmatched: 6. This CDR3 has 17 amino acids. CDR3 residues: CASSPPGLAPSTDTQYF. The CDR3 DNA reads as TGTGCCAGCTCACCCCCGGGACTAGCGCCCAGCACAGATACGCAGTATTTT.

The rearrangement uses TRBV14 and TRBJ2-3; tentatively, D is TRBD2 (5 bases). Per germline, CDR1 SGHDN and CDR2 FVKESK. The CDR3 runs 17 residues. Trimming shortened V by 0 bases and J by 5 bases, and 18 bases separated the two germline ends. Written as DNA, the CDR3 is TGTGCCAGCAGCCAAGATCTTGTCGGGGTGATTAGAGATACGCAGTATTTT. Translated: CASSQDLVGVIRDTQYF.

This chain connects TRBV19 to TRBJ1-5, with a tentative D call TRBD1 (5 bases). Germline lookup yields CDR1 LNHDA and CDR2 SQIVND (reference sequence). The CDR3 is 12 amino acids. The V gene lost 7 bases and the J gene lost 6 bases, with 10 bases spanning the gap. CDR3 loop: CASTVGLQPQHF. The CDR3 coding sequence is TGTGCCAGTACCGTGGGACTTCAGCCCCAGCATTTT.

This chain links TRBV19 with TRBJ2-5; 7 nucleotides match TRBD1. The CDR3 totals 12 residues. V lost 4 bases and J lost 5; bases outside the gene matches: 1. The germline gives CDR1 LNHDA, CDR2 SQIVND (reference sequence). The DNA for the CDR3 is TGTGCCAGTAGTAAACAGGGGGAGACCCAGTACTTC. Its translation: CASSKQGETQYF.

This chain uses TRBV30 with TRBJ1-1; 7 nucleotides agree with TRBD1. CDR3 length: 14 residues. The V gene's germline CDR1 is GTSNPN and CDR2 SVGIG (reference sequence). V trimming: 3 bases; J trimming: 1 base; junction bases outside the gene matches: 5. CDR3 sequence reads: CAWSRTGRNTEAFF. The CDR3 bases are TGTGCCTGGAGCCGGACAGGAAGGAACACTGAAGCTTTCTTT.

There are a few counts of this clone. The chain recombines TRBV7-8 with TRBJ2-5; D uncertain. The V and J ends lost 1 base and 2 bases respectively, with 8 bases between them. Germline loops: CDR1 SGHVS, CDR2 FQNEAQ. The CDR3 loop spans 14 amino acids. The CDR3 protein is CASSLVWQQETQYF. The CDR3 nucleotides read TGTGCCAGCAGCTTAGTGTGGCAGCAAGAGACCCAGTACTTC.

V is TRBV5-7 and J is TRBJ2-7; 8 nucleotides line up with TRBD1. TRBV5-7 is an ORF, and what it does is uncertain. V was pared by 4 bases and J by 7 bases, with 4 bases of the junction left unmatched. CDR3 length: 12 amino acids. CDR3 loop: CASSRTGREQYF. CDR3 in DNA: TGTGCCAGCAGCCGGACAGGGAGGGAGCAGTACTTC.

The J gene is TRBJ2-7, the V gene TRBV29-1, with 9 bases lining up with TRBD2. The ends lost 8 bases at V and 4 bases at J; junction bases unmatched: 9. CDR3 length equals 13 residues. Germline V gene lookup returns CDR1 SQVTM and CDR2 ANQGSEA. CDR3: CSISSGKWYEQYF. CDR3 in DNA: TGCAGCATATCTAGCGGGAAGTGGTACGAGCAGTACTTC.

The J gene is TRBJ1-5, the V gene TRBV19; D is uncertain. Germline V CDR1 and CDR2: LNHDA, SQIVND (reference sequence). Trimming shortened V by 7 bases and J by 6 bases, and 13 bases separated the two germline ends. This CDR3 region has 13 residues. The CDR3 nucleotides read TGTGCCAGTATCGGGTCGGGAAGTCAGCCCCAGCATTTT. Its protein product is CASIGSGSQPQHF.

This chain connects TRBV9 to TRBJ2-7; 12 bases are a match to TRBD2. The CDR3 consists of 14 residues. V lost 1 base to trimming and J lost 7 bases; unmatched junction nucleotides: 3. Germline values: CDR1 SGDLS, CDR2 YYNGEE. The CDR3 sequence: CASSVLTSGGEQYF. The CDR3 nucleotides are TGTGCCAGCAGCGTACTGACTAGCGGGGGAGAGCAGTACTTC. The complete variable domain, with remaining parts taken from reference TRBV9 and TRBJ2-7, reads DSGVTQTPKHLITATGQRVTLRCSPRSGDLSVYWYQQSLDQGLQFLIQYYNGEERAKGNILERFSAQQFPDLHSELNLSSLELGDSALYFCASSVLTSGGEQYFGPGTRLTVT.

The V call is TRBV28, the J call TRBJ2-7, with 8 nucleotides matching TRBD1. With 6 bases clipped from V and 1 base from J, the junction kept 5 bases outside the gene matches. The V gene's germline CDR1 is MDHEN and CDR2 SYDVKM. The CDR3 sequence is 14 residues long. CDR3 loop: CASRTGTGSYEQYF. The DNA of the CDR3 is TGTGCCAGCAGGACCGGGACAGGATCCTACGAGCAGTACTTC.

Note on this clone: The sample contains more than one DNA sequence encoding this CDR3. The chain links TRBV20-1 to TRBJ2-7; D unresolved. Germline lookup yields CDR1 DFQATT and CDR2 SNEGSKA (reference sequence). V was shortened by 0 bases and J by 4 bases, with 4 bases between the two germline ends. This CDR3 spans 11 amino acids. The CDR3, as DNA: TGCAGTGCTAGAGATATTTACGAGCAGTACTTC. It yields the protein CSARDIYEQYF.

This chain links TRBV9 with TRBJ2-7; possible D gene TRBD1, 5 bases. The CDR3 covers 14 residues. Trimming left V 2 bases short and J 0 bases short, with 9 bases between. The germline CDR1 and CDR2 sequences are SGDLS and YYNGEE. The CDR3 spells CASSVADSSYEQYF. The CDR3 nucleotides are TGTGCCAGCAGCGTGGCCGACAGCTCCTACGAGCAGTACTTC. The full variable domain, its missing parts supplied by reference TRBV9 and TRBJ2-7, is DSGVTQTPKHLITATGQRVTLRCSPRSGDLSVYWYQQSLDQGLQFLIQYYNGEERAKGNILERFSAQQFPDLHSELNLSSLELGDSALYFCASSVADSSYEQYFGPGTRLTVT.

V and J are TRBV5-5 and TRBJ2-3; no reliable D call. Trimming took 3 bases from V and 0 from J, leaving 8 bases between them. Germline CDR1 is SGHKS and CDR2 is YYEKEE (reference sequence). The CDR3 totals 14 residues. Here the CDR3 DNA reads TGTGCCAGCAGCTCCGGTCGAAGCACAGATACGCAGTATTTT. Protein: CASSSGRSTDTQYF.

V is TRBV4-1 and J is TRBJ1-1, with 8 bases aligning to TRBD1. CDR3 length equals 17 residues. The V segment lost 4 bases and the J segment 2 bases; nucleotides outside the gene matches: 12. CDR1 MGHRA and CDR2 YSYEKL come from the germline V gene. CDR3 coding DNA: TGCGCCAGCAGCCTCCTGGGGGGGGACAGGTTTAACACTGAAGCTTTCTTT. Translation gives CASSLLGGDRFNTEAFF.

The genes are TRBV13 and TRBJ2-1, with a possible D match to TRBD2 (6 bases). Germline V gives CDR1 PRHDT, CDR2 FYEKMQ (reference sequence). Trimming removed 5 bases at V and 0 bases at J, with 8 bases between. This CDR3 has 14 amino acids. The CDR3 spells CASSQTSSYNEQFF. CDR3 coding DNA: TGTGCCAGCAGCCAGACTAGCTCCTACAATGAGCAGTTCTTC.

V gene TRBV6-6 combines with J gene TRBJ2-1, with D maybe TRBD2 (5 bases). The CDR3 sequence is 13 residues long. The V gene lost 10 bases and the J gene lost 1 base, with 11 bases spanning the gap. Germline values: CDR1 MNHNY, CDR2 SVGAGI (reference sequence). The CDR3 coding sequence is TGTGCCACGCAAGCGGAATCCTACAATGAGCAGTTCTTC. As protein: CATQAESYNEQFF.